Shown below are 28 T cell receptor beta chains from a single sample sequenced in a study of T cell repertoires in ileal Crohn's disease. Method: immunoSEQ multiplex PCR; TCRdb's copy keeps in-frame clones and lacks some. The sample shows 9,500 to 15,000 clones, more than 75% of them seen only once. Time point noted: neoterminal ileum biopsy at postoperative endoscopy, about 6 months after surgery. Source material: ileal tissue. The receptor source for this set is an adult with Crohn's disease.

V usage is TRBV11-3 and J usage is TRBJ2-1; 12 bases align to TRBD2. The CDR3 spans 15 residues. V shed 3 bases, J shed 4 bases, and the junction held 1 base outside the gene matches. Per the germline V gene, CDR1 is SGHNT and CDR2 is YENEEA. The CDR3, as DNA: TGTGCCAGCAGCTTGACTAGCGGGGGTTACAATGAGCAGTTCTTC. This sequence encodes CASSLTSGGYNEQFF.

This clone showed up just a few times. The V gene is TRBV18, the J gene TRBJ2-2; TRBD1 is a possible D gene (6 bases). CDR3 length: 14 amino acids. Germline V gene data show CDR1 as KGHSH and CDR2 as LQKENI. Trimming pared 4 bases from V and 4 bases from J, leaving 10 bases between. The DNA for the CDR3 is TGTGCCAGCTCACTCGGACAGTTCACCGGGGAGCTGTTTTTT. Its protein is CASSLGQFTGELFF.

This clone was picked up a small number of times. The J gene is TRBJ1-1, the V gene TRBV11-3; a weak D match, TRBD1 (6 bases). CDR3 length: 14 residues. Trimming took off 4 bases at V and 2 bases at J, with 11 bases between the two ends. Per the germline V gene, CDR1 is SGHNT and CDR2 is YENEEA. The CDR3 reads CASSWRTENTEAFF. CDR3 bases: TGTGCCAGCAGCTGGAGGACAGAAAACACTGAAGCTTTCTTT.

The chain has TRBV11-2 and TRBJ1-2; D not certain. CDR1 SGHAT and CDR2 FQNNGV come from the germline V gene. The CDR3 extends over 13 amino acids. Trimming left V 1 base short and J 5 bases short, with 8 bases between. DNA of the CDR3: TGTGCCAGCAGCTTAGCGGGAGGGTATGGCTACACCTTC. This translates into CASSLAGGYGYTF.

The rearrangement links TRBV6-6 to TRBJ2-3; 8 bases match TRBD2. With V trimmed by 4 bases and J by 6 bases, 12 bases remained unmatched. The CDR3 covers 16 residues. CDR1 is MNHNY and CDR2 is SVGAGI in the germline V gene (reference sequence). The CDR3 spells CASSSVGLVASDTQYF. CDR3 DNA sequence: TGTGCCAGCAGTTCGGTGGGACTAGTCGCTTCGGATACGCAGTATTTT.

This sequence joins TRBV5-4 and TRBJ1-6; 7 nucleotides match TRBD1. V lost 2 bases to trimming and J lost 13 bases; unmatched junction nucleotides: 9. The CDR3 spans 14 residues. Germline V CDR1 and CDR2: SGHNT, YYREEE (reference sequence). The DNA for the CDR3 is TGTGCCAGCAGCTTACAGGGGAAAGGTGCGCCCCTCCACTTT. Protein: CASSLQGKGAPLHF.

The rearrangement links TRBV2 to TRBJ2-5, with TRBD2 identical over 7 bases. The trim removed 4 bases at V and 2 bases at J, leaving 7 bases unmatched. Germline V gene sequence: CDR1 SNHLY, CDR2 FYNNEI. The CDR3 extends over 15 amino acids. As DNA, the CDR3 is TGTGCCAGCAGTGCCAGCGGGAAGGGACAAGAGACCCAGTACTTC. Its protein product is CASSASGKGQETQYF.

This chain's CDR3 is CSVEGGIRDTQYF. Written as DNA, the CDR3 is TGCAGCGTTGAAGGAGGTATTAGGGATACGCAGTATTTT. The chain carries TRBV29-1 and TRBJ2-3; no firm D call. The CDR3 loop spans 13 amino acids. The V and J ends lost 1 base and 6 bases respectively, with 11 bases between them. The V gene's germline CDR1 is SQVTM and CDR2 ANQGSEA.

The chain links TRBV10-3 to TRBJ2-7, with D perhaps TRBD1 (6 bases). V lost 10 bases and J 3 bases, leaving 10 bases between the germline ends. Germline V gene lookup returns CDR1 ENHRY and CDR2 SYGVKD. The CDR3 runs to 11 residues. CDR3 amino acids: CASTQGYEQYF. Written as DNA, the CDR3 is TGTGCCAGTACACAGGGCTACGAGCAGTACTTC.

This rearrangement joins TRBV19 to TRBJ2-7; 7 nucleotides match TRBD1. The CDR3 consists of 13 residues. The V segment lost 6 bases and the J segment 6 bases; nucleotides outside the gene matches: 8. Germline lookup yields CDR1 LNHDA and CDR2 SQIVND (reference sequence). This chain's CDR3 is CASRTTGSGEQYF. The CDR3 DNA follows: TGTGCCAGTAGGACGACAGGGTCAGGCGAGCAGTACTTC. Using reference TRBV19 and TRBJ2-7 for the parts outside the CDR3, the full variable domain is DGGITQSPKYLFRKEGQNVTLSCEQNLNHDAMYWYRQDPGQGLRLIYYSQIVNDFQKGDIAEGYSVSREKKESFPLTVTSAQKNPTAFYLCASRTTGSGEQYFGPGTRLTVT.

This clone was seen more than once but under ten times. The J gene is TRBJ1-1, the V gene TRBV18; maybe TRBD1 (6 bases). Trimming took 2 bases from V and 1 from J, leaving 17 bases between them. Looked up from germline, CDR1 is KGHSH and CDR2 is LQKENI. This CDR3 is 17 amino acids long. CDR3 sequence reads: CASSPWVIEQGNTEAFF. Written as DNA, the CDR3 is TGTGCCAGCTCACCATGGGTTATTGAACAGGGGAACACTGAAGCTTTCTTT.

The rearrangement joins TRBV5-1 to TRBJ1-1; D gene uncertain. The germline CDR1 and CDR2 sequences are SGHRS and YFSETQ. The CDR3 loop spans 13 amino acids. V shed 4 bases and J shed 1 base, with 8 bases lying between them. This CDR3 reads CASSPHQNTEAFF. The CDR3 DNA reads TGCGCCAGCAGCCCCCATCAGAACACTGAAGCTTTCTTT.

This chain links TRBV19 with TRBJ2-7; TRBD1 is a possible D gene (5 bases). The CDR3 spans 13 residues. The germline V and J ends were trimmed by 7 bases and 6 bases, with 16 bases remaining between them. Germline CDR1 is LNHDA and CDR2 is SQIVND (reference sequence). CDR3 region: CASTSEYQGEQYF. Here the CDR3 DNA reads TGTGCCAGTACTAGTGAGTACCAGGGCGAGCAGTACTTC.

In DNA form, the CDR3 reads TGTGCCAGCAGCACGGGCGGACAGGGGGACACCGGGGAGCTGTTTTTT. It encodes CASSTGGQGDTGELFF. J is TRBJ2-2 and V is TRBV5-4; 10 nucleotides agree with TRBD1. This CDR3 is built from 16 residues. Germline loops: CDR1 SGHNT, CDR2 YYREEE (reference sequence). Trimming cost V 4 bases and J 3 bases; bases outside gene matches: 6.

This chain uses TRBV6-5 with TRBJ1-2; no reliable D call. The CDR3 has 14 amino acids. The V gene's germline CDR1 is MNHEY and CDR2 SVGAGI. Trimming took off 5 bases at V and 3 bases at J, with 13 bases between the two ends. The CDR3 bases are TGTGCCAGCAGTAGCGTCTCCAGCGACTATGGCTACACCTTC. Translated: CASSSVSSDYGYTF.

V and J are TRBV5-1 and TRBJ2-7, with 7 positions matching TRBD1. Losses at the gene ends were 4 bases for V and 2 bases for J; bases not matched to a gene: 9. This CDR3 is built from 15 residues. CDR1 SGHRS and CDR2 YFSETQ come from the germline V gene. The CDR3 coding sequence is TGCGCCAGCAGCACGGGACAGATTCCCACCTACGAGCAGTACTTC. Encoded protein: CASSTGQIPTYEQYF.

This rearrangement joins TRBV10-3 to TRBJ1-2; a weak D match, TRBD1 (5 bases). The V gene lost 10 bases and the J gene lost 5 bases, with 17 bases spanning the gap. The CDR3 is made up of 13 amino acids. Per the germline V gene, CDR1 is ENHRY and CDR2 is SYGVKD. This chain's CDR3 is CATRDGARYGYTF. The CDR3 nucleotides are TGTGCCACCCGCGATGGGGCTAGGTATGGCTACACCTTC.

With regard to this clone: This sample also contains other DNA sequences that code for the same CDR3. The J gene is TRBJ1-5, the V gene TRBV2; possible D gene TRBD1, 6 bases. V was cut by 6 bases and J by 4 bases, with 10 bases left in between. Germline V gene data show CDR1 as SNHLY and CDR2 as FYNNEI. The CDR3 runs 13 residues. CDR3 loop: CASRRTVNQPQHF. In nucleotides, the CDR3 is TGTGCCAGCAGACGGACAGTTAATCAGCCCCAGCATTTT. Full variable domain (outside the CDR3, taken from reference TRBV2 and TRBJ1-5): EPEVTQTPSHQVTQMGQEVILRCVPISNHLYFYWYRQILGQKVEFLVSFYNNEISEKSEIFDDQFSVERPDGSNFTLKIRSTKLEDSAMYFCASRRTVNQPQHFGDGTRLSIL.

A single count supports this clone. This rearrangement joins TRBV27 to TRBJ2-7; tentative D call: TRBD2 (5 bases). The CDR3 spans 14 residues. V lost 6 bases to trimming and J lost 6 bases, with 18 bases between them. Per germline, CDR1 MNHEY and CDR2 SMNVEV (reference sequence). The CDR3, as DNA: TGTGCCAGCAGAACCACTGGGAGTGCCTCCGAGCAGTACTTC. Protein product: CASRTTGSASEQYF.

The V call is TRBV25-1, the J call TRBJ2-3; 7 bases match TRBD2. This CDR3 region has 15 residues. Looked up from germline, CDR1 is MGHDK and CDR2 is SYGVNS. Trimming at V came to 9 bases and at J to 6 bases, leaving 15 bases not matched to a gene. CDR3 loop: CASGPSGLKKDTQYF. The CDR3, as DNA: TGTGCCAGTGGACCTAGCGGACTGAAGAAGGATACGCAGTATTTT.

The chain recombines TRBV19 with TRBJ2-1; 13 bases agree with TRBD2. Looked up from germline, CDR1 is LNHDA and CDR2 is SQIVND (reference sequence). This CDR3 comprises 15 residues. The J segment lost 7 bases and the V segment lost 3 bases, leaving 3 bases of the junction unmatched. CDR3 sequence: CASSMATSGRNEQFF. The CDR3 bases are TGTGCCAGTAGTATGGCGACTAGCGGGAGGAATGAGCAGTTCTTC.

CDR3 DNA: TGTGCCAGCAGCCCCAGGGTGGTGAGCTCTGGAAACACCATATATTTT. Protein sequence: CASSPRVVSSGNTIYF. The chain joins TRBV11-3 to TRBJ1-3; possibly TRBD1 for D (5 bases). V was trimmed by 5 bases and J by 0 bases, leaving 14 bases between them. The CDR3 is made up of 16 amino acids. Germline-derived CDR1 and CDR2 are SGHNT and YENEEA.

CDR3 coding DNA: TGTGCCAGCAGTTCTCGTTCCACCAGATCCTACAATGAGCAGTTCTTC. This translates into CASSSRSTRSYNEQFF. This chain uses TRBV28 with TRBJ2-1; D unclear. Germline V gives CDR1 MDHEN, CDR2 SYDVKM. V lost 4 bases to trimming and J lost 1 base, with 14 bases between them. The CDR3 length is 16 residues. The full variable domain, in which reference TRBV28 and TRBJ2-1 provide the parts outside the CDR3, is DVKVTQSSRYLVKRTGEKVFLECVQDMDHENMFWYRQDPGLGLRLIYFSYDVKMKEKGDIPEGYSVSREKKERFSLILESASTNQTSMYLCASSSRSTRSYNEQFFGPGTRLTVL.

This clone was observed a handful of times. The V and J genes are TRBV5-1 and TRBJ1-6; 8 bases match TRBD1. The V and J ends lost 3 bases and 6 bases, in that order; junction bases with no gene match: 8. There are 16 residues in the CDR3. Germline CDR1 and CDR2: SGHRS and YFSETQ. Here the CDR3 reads CASSSGGQGTNSPLHF. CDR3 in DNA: TGCGCCAGCAGCTCTGGTGGACAGGGAACTAATTCACCCCTCCACTTT.

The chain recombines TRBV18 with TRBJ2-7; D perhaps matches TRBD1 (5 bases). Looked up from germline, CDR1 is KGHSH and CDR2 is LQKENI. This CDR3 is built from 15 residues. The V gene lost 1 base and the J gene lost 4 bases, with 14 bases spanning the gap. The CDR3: CASSPLQDTFYEQYF. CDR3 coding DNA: TGTGCCAGCTCACCACTTCAGGACACCTTTTACGAGCAGTACTTC.

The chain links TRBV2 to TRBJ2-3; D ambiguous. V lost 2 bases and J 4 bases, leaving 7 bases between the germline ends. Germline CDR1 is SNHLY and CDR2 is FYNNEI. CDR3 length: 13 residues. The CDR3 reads CASSELDADTQYF. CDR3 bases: TGTGCCAGCAGTGAACTAGACGCAGATACGCAGTATTTT.

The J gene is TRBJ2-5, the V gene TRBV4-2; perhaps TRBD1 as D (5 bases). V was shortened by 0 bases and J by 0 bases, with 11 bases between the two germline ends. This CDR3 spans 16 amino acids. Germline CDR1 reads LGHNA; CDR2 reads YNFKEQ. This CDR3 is CASSQDGASYQETQYF. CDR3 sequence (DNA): TGTGCCAGCAGCCAAGATGGGGCCAGTTACCAAGAGACCCAGTACTTC.

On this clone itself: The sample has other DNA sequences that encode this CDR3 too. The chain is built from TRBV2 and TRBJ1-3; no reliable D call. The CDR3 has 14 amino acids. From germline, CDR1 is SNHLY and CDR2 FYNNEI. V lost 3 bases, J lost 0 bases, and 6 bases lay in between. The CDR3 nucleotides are TGTGCCAGCAGTGAGGCAAGCTCTGGAAACACCATATATTTT. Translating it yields CASSEASSGNTIYF.